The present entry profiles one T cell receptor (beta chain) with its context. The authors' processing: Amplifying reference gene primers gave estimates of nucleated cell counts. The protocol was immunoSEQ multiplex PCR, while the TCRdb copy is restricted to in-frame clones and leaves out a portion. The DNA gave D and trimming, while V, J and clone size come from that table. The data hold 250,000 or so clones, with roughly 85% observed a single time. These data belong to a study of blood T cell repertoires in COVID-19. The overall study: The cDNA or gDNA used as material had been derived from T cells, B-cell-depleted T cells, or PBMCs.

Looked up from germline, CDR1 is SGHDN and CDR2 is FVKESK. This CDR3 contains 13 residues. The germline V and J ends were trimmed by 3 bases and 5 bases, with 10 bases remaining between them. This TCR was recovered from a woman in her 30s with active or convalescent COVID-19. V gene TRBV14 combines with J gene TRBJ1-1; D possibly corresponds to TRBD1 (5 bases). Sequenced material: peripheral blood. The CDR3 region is CASSQTQGTEAFF. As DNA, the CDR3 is TGTGCCAGCAGCCAGACCCAGGGAACTGAAGCTTTCTTT.